This T cell receptor (beta chain) was captured in a study of blood T cell repertoires in COVID-19. Across the whole study: Samples came from the United States, Italy and Spain, spanning acute and convalescent COVID-19. The cDNA or gDNA used as material had been derived from T cells, B-cell-depleted T cells, or PBMCs.

Authors' methods: Amplification of reference gene primers was used by the study to estimate nucleated cell counts. TCRdb's table, derived via immunoSEQ multiplex PCR, lists solely in-frame clones and lacks some. For V, J and clone size, that table is used; D and trimming come from the DNA. Here the sample spans 150,000 or so clones, about 83% being singletons. V lost 5 bases to trimming and J lost 9 bases, with 23 bases between them. CDR1 KGHSH and CDR2 LQKENI come from the germline V gene. The CDR3 is 16 amino acids. The chain has TRBV18 and TRBJ2-1; D is unresolved. Sequences were obtained from peripheral blood. The source of this sequence is a man in his 70s who had recovered from COVID-19. CDR3 nucleotide sequence: TGTGCCAGCTCATCCACGGTTCCGGCCACTCCGGGTGAGCAGTTCTTC. As protein: CASSSTVPATPGEQFF.